What follows describes a single TCR beta chain. The CDR3 sequence is 12 residues long. Per the germline V gene, CDR1 is SGHTA and CDR2 is FQGTGA. V lost 10 bases to trimming and J lost 4 bases, with 10 bases between them. The data are from a study of blood T cell repertoires in COVID-19. TCRdb's copy holds only in-frame clones and misses some; the assay was immunoSEQ multiplex PCR. The sample comprises just over 150,000 clones, about 93% of which are singletons, and under 5% rests with the top ten. The clonotype originates from a woman aged 45-65 years with acute or convalescent COVID-19. The chain links TRBV7-3 to TRBJ2-2, with D perhaps TRBD1 (6 bases). The sample comprised peripheral blood. The CDR3 region is CATGVGTGELFF. As DNA, the CDR3 is TGTGCCACAGGGGTGGGCACCGGGGAGCTGTTTTTT.